This is a list of T cell receptor beta chains from one sample in a study of blood T cell repertoires in COVID-19. The table came from immunoSEQ multiplex PCR; TCRdb's copy has only in-frame clones and leaves some out. The data show under 250,000 clones, 84% seen once. Sequencing was done on a sample of peripheral blood. The receptors originated from a woman aged 55-69 years with acute or convalescent COVID-19. The CDR3 runs from the conserved cysteine through the conserved F or W. Fields, in order: J gene, clone size, D gene, V gene, CDR3 DNA, CDR3 protein. A D gene is named only where the DNA matches it firmly. Rows give clone size only sometimes, using once, few, many, or a class for an expanded clone.

j_call: TRBJ2-1; clone_size: -; d_call: -; v_call: TRBV2; cdr3_nt: TGTGCCAGCAGTTCAGGGCAAACTCTTCGGAATGAGCAGTTCTTC; cdr3_aa: CASSSGQTLRNEQFF
j_call: TRBJ1-1; clone_size: -; d_call: -; v_call: TRBV6-2/TRBV6-3; cdr3_nt: TGTGCCAGCAGTTACCGGGGGGGGAGCGGGATATGGAACACTGAAGCTTTCTTT; cdr3_aa: CASSYRGGSGIWNTEAFF
j_call: TRBJ2-5; clone_size: once; d_call: TRBD1; v_call: TRBV29-1; cdr3_nt: TGCAGCGCGGACAGGGTAGGAGAGACCCAGTACTTC; cdr3_aa: CSADRVGETQYF
j_call: TRBJ2-7; clone_size: few; d_call: TRBD1; v_call: TRBV27; cdr3_nt: TGTGCCAGCAGAAGCTACCGGGACAGGTCTGGCTCCTACGAGCAGTACTTC; cdr3_aa: CASRSYRDRSGSYEQYF
j_call: TRBJ2-1; clone_size: -; d_call: -; v_call: TRBV10-3; cdr3_nt: TGTGCAACCACGAGCTCCTACAATGAGCAGTTCTTC; cdr3_aa: CATTSSYNEQFF
j_call: TRBJ1-2; clone_size: -; d_call: TRBD1; v_call: TRBV30; cdr3_nt: TGTGCCTCAAAAAAAGACAGGGACGGCTACACCTTC; cdr3_aa: CASKKDRDGYTF
j_call: TRBJ1-1; clone_size: -; d_call: -; v_call: TRBV9; cdr3_nt: TGTGCCAGCAGCGTAGAAAGCGGGGTGGAAGAAGCTTTCTTT; cdr3_aa: CASSVESGVEEAFF
j_call: TRBJ1-2; clone_size: -; d_call: TRBD1; v_call: TRBV30; cdr3_nt: TGTGCCTGGAGCGTAACAGGGGGTGGTGGCTACACCTTC; cdr3_aa: CAWSVTGGGGYTF
j_call: TRBJ2-1; clone_size: -; d_call: TRBD2; v_call: TRBV9; cdr3_nt: TGTGCCAGCAGCGTAGTGAGCGGGGCACTTTACAATGAGCAGTTCTTC; cdr3_aa: CASSVVSGALYNEQFF
j_call: TRBJ1-2; clone_size: -; d_call: TRBD1; v_call: TRBV28; cdr3_nt: TGTGCCAGCAACCTTAGCGGGACAGTCTATGGCTACACCTTC; cdr3_aa: CASNLSGTVYGYTF
j_call: TRBJ1-4; clone_size: -; d_call: -; v_call: TRBV6-1; cdr3_nt: TGTGCCAGCAGTGAAAACCTCGGTGATTTGTTGTTTTTT; cdr3_aa: CASSENLGDLLFF
j_call: TRBJ2-3; clone_size: -; d_call: TRBD2; v_call: TRBV5-1; cdr3_nt: TGCGCCAGCAGCTTCCTCAGCGGGGGTGGGACAGATACGCAGTATTTT; cdr3_aa: CASSFLSGGGTDTQYF
j_call: TRBJ1-5; clone_size: -; d_call: TRBD1; v_call: TRBV6-6; cdr3_nt: TGTGCCAGCAGTTACACCCCGACAGGGACAGGGCAGCCCCAGCATTTT; cdr3_aa: CASSYTPTGTGQPQHF
j_call: TRBJ2-3; clone_size: -; d_call: TRBD2; v_call: TRBV9; cdr3_nt: TGTGCCAGCAGCGTAAACGGGGGGGCTGGAGATACGCAGTATTTT; cdr3_aa: CASSVNGGAGDTQYF
j_call: TRBJ1-1; clone_size: -; d_call: -; v_call: TRBV5-1; cdr3_nt: TGCGCCAGCAGTTGGGGCGCTCCGAACACTGAAGCTTTCTTT; cdr3_aa: CASSWGAPNTEAFF
j_call: TRBJ1-2; clone_size: -; d_call: TRBD1; v_call: TRBV6-2/TRBV6-3; cdr3_nt: TGTGCCAGCAGCAAAGGACAGGTCTATGGCTACACCTTC; cdr3_aa: CASSKGQVYGYTF
j_call: TRBJ1-1; clone_size: -; d_call: -; v_call: TRBV7-9; cdr3_nt: TGTGCCAGCAGCTTAGACGCGGAGGGCGCACGTGAAGCTTTCTTT; cdr3_aa: CASSLDAEGAREAFF
j_call: TRBJ1-2; clone_size: few; d_call: -; v_call: TRBV19; cdr3_nt: TGTGCCAGTAGTATTACAGCCCCCGTTAACTATGGCTACACCTTC; cdr3_aa: CASSITAPVNYGYTF
j_call: TRBJ2-2; clone_size: -; d_call: TRBD1; v_call: TRBV6-2/TRBV6-3; cdr3_nt: TGTGCCAGCAGCCCCCAGGACAGGGCGAACACCGGGGAGCTGTTTTTT; cdr3_aa: CASSPQDRANTGELFF
j_call: TRBJ1-5; clone_size: -; d_call: -; v_call: TRBV11-2; cdr3_nt: TGTGCCAGCAGCCTAGGTTACAATCAGCCCCAGCATTTT; cdr3_aa: CASSLGYNQPQHF
j_call: TRBJ2-1; clone_size: -; d_call: TRBD2; v_call: TRBV7-2; cdr3_nt: TGTGCCAGCAGCCAAAGCGGGGGGGCCTACAATGAGCAGTTCTTC; cdr3_aa: CASSQSGGAYNEQFF
j_call: TRBJ1-2; clone_size: once; d_call: -; v_call: TRBV29-1; cdr3_nt: TGCAGCGTTGATACGCGATACTATGGCTACACCTTC; cdr3_aa: CSVDTRYYGYTF
j_call: TRBJ1-1; clone_size: -; d_call: -; v_call: TRBV2; cdr3_nt: TGTGCCAGCAGTGAGCTACAGATGAACACTGAAGCTTTCTTT; cdr3_aa: CASSELQMNTEAFF
j_call: TRBJ1-1; clone_size: few; d_call: -; v_call: TRBV3-1/TRBV3-2; cdr3_nt: TGTGCCAGCAGCCAAGGGATTCAGGTGAAAGAAGCTTTCTTT; cdr3_aa: CASSQGIQVKEAFF
j_call: TRBJ1-1; clone_size: few; d_call: -; v_call: TRBV7-2; cdr3_nt: TGTGCCAGCAGCCGTCAGGTGAACACTGAAGCTTTCTTT; cdr3_aa: CASSRQVNTEAFF
j_call: TRBJ2-2; clone_size: -; d_call: TRBD1; v_call: TRBV7-6; cdr3_nt: TGTGCCAGCAGCTTACCGGGACAGGGGTTTGTCACCGGGGAGCTGTTTTTT; cdr3_aa: CASSLPGQGFVTGELFF
j_call: TRBJ1-2; clone_size: -; d_call: -; v_call: TRBV5-1; cdr3_nt: TGCGCCAGCAGCTTGGCGACAAAGACAGGCCCACTAGACTATGGCTACACCTTC; cdr3_aa: CASSLATKTGPLDYGYTF
j_call: TRBJ2-7; clone_size: once; d_call: TRBD1; v_call: TRBV5-8; cdr3_nt: TGTGCCAGCAGCTACGGACAGGGGTACGAGCAGTACTTC; cdr3_aa: CASSYGQGYEQYF
j_call: TRBJ1-1; clone_size: -; d_call: -; v_call: TRBV6-4; cdr3_nt: TGTGCCAGCAGGGCCAGCGGTGGGAACACTGAAGCTTTCTTT; cdr3_aa: CASRASGGNTEAFF
j_call: TRBJ1-1; clone_size: -; d_call: -; v_call: TRBV11-3; cdr3_nt: TGTGCCAGCAGGGGAGTGGGAGGTTTGAGCACTGAAGCTTTCTTT; cdr3_aa: CASRGVGGLSTEAFF
j_call: TRBJ2-7; clone_size: -; d_call: -; v_call: TRBV5-6; cdr3_nt: TGTGCCAGCAGCTTGAAGTGGGCGAATACCTACGAGCAGTACTTC; cdr3_aa: CASSLKWANTYEQYF
j_call: TRBJ2-1; clone_size: few; d_call: TRBD1; v_call: TRBV27; cdr3_nt: TGTGCCAGCAGTTATCCGACAGGGGTCCTAGTGTTGCAGTTCTTC; cdr3_aa: CASSYPTGVLVLQFF
j_call: TRBJ1-6; clone_size: -; d_call: -; v_call: TRBV6-5; cdr3_nt: TGTGCCAGCAGTACAGGTCTCAATTATAATTCACCCCTCCACTTT; cdr3_aa: CASSTGLNYNSPLHF
j_call: TRBJ1-2; clone_size: few; d_call: TRBD1; v_call: TRBV29-1; cdr3_nt: TGCAGCGTTGACAGGACAGGGACCCCTAACTATGGCTACACCTTC; cdr3_aa: CSVDRTGTPNYGYTF
j_call: TRBJ2-2; clone_size: -; d_call: -; v_call: TRBV7-3; cdr3_nt: TGTGCCAGCAGCTTAAGAGGAGCGAACACCGGGGAGCTGTTTTTT; cdr3_aa: CASSLRGANTGELFF
j_call: TRBJ1-3; clone_size: -; d_call: -; v_call: TRBV2; cdr3_nt: TGTGCCAGCAACGATTATACGAGCTCTGGAAACACCATATATTTT; cdr3_aa: CASNDYTSSGNTIYF
j_call: TRBJ1-6; clone_size: -; d_call: -; v_call: TRBV7-6; cdr3_nt: TGTGCCAGCAGCTTAGAGGCCGGAGGGCAGACTTATAATTCACCCCTCCACTTT; cdr3_aa: CASSLEAGGQTYNSPLHF
j_call: TRBJ2-7; clone_size: -; d_call: -; v_call: TRBV18; cdr3_nt: TGTGCCAGCTCACCGTTTGTCGGGGGAGGCTACGAGCAGTACTTC; cdr3_aa: CASSPFVGGGYEQYF
j_call: TRBJ1-6; clone_size: once; d_call: TRBD1; v_call: TRBV7-9; cdr3_nt: TGTGCCAGCAGCCATGGGGACAGACAGTATTCACCCCTCCACTTT; cdr3_aa: CASSHGDRQYSPLHF
j_call: TRBJ1-6; clone_size: -; d_call: -; v_call: TRBV19; cdr3_nt: TGTGCCAGTAGCCCTTCGCCGGGATCTTATTCACCCCTCCACTTT; cdr3_aa: CASSPSPGSYSPLHF
j_call: TRBJ1-5; clone_size: few; d_call: TRBD1; v_call: TRBV7-3; cdr3_nt: TGTGCCAGCAGGACAGGGGGCAATCAGCCCCAGCATTTT; cdr3_aa: CASRTGGNQPQHF
j_call: TRBJ1-6; clone_size: -; d_call: -; v_call: TRBV5-1; cdr3_nt: TGCGCCAGCAGCACCACAGGAGGAGGGTATAATTCACCCCTCCACTTT; cdr3_aa: CASSTTGGGYNSPLHF
j_call: TRBJ2-2; clone_size: -; d_call: -; v_call: TRBV10-3; cdr3_nt: TGTGCCATCAGTGAGGGGAGTCGTAGCACCGGGGAGCTGTTTTTT; cdr3_aa: CAISEGSRSTGELFF
j_call: TRBJ2-2; clone_size: -; d_call: -; v_call: TRBV19; cdr3_nt: TGTGCCAGTAGACTCAGGGGCACCGGGGAGCTGTTTTTT; cdr3_aa: CASRLRGTGELFF
j_call: TRBJ2-5; clone_size: -; d_call: -; v_call: TRBV5-1; cdr3_nt: TGCGCCAGCAGCTTGGCCCCGACAGGTGCTCAAGAGACCCAGTACTTC; cdr3_aa: CASSLAPTGAQETQYF
j_call: TRBJ1-1; clone_size: -; d_call: -; v_call: TRBV19; cdr3_nt: TGTGCCAGTAGTATTTACGGGAACACTGAAGCTTTCTTT; cdr3_aa: CASSIYGNTEAFF
j_call: TRBJ2-1; clone_size: few; d_call: TRBD2; v_call: TRBV28; cdr3_nt: TGTGCCAGCAGTTTAGCGGGGGTCGTAAACAATGAGCAGTTCTTC; cdr3_aa: CASSLAGVVNNEQFF
j_call: TRBJ2-1; clone_size: -; d_call: TRBD2; v_call: TRBV6-5; cdr3_nt: TGTGCCAGCAGTTTCGAGGACACGGGGGGGAATGAGCAGTTCTTC; cdr3_aa: CASSFEDTGGNEQFF
j_call: TRBJ1-3; clone_size: -; d_call: -; v_call: TRBV30; cdr3_nt: TGTGCCTGGAACCCCCGGGGGGCGGGAAACACCATATATTTT; cdr3_aa: CAWNPRGAGNTIYF
j_call: TRBJ2-1; clone_size: -; d_call: -; v_call: TRBV29-1; cdr3_nt: TGCAGCGTTGGGCAGCGGCTGGGTGAGCAGTTCTTC; cdr3_aa: CSVGQRLGEQFF
j_call: TRBJ2-1; clone_size: -; d_call: TRBD2; v_call: TRBV4-2; cdr3_nt: TGTGCCAGCAGCCAAGAAGTCAGGCTAGCGGTAAGCTCCTACAATGAGCAGTTCTTC; cdr3_aa: CASSQEVRLAVSSYNEQFF
j_call: TRBJ2-1; clone_size: -; d_call: TRBD1; v_call: TRBV7-2; cdr3_nt: TGTGCCAGCAGCCAGGGGGCGAAGAGAGACAATGAGCAGTTCTTC; cdr3_aa: CASSQGAKRDNEQFF
j_call: TRBJ1-2; clone_size: -; d_call: -; v_call: TRBV11-2; cdr3_nt: TGTGCCAGCAGCTTAGATAAGGGGCGCTGGTATGGCTACACCTTC; cdr3_aa: CASSLDKGRWYGYTF
j_call: TRBJ1-4; clone_size: -; d_call: -; v_call: TRBV7-8; cdr3_nt: TGTGCCAGCAGCCCGAACAGGGTCCCCACCGCTAATGAAAAACTGTTTTTT; cdr3_aa: CASSPNRVPTANEKLFF
j_call: TRBJ1-2; clone_size: -; d_call: -; v_call: TRBV3-1/TRBV3-2; cdr3_nt: TGTGCCAGCAGCCAAGAATGGCACAGGCCGCGAGGCTATGGCTACACCTTC; cdr3_aa: CASSQEWHRPRGYGYTF